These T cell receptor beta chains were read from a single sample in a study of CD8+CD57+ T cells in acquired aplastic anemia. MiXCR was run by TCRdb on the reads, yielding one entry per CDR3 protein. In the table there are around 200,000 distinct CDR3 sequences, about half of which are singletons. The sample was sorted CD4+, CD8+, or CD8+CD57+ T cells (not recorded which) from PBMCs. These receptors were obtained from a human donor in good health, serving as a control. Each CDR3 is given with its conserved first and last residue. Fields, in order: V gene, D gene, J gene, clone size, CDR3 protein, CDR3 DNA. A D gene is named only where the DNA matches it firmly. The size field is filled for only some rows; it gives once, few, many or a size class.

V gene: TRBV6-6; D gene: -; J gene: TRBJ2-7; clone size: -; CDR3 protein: CASRQGQYEQYF; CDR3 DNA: TGTGCCAGCAGACAGGGTCAGTACGAGCAGTACTTC
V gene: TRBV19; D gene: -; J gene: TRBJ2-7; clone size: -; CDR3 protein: CASSMGPRTEQYF; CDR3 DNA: TGTGCCAGTAGTATGGGACCCCGGACCGAGCAGTACTTC
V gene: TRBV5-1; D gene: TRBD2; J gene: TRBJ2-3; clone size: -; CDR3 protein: CASSLDGLAGVSTQYF; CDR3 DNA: TGTGCCAGCAGCTTAGATGGGCTAGCGGGAGTATCAACGCAGTATTTT
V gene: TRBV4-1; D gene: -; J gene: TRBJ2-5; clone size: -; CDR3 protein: CASSLRTGGVGTQYF; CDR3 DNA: TGCGCCAGCAGCCTCCGGACCGGAGGTGTGGGGACCCAGTACTTC
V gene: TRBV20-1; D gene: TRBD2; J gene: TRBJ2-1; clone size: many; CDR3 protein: CSASPGGDPYNEQFF; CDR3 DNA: TGCAGTGCTAGCCCCGGGGGGGATCCTTACAATGAGCAGTTCTTC
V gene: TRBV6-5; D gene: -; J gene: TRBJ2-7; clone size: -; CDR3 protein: CASSRVGMGGDEQYF; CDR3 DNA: TGTGCCAGCAGTCGGGTAGGGATGGGGGGTGACGAGCAGTACTTC
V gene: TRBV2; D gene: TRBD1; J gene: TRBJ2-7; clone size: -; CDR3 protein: CASHLTGQGYYEQYF; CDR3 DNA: TGTGCCAGTCACCTGACGGGACAGGGCTACTACGAGCAGTACTTC
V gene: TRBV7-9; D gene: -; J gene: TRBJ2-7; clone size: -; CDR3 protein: CASTIPQGGEQYF; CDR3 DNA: TGTGCCAGCACCATACCTCAGGGAGGCGAGCAGTACTTC
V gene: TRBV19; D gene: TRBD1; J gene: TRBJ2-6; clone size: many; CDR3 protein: CASTPLTGEAGANVLTF; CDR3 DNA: TGTGCCAGTACCCCTTTGACAGGGGAGGCTGGGGCCAACGTCCTGACTTTC
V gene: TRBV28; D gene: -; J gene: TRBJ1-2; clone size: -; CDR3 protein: CACSSNYGYTF; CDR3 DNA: TGTGCCTGCAGTTCGAACTATGGCTACACCTTC
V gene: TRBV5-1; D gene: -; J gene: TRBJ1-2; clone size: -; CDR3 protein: CASSLGSAGASGYTF; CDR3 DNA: TGCGCCAGCAGCTTGGGCTCGGCGGGGGCGTCTGGCTACACCTTC
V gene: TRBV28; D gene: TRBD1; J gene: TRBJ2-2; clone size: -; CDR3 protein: CASSLGDRLVANTGELFF; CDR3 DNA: TGTGCCAGCAGTTTGGGGGACAGGTTGGTTGCGAACACCGGGGAGCTGTTTTTT
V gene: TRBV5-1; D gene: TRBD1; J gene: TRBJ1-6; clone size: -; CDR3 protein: CASSAGQDVRSPLHF; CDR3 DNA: TGTGCCAGCAGCGCGGGACAGGATGTTCGTTCACCCCTCCACTTT
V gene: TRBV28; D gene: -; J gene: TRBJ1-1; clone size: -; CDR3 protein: CASSLAEAFF; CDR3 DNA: TGTGCCAGCAGTTTAGCTGAAGCTTTCTTT
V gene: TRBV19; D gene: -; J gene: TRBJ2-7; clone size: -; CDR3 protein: CAIGLGSEQYF; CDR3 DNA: TGTGCCATCGGTTTGGGCTCCGAGCAGTACTTC
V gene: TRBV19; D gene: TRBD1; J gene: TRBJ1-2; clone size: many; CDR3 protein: CASIPGQAVFGGYGYTF; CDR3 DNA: TGTGCCAGTATTCCGGGACAGGCGGTTTTTGGCGGCTATGGCTACACCTTC
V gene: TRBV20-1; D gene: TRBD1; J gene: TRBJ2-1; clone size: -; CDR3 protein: CSARRQGSNEQFF; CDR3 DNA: TGCAGTGCTAGAAGACAGGGTTCCAATGAGCAGTTCTTC
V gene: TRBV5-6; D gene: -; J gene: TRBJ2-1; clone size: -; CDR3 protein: CASSSKREQFF; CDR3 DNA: TGTGCCAGCAGCTCGAAACGTGAGCAGTTCTTC
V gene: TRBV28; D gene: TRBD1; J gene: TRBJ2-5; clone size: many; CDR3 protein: CASKRGGHGEETQYF; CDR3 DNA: TGTGCCAGCAAACGAGGGGGCCACGGGGAAGAGACCCAGTACTTC
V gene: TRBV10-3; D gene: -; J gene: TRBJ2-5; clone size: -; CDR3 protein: CAISESSGVQETQYF; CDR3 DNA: TGTGCCATCAGTGAGTCGTCCGGGGTCCAAGAGACCCAGTACTTC
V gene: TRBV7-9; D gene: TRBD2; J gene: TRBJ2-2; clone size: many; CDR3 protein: CASTGTSGGASTGELFF; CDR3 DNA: TGTGCCAGCACCGGGACTAGCGGGGGGGCGAGTACCGGGGAGCTGTTTTTT
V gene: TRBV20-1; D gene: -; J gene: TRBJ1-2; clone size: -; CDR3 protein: CSARADGYTF; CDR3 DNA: TGCAGTGCTAGGGCTGATGGCTACACCTTC
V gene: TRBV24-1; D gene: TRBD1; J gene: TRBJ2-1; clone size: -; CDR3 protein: CATSGVPGQGASNEQFF; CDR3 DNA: TGTGCCACCAGTGGGGTACCGGGACAGGGGGCCAGCAATGAGCAGTTCTTC
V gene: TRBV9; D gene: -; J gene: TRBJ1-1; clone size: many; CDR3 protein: CASSGRVPGSGTTEAFF; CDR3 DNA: TGTGCCAGCAGCGGGAGGGTTCCAGGAAGTGGGACCACTGAAGCTTTCTTT
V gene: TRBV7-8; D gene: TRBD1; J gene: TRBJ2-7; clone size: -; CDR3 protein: CASSEIGQGALTPYEQYF; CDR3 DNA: TGTGCCAGCAGCGAGATCGGACAGGGCGCCTTAACACCCTACGAGCAGTACTTC
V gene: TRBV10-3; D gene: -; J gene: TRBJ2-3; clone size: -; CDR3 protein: CASSEAPRLGTQYF; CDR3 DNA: TGTGCCAGCAGTGAAGCCCCTCGGTTGGGTACGCAGTATTTT
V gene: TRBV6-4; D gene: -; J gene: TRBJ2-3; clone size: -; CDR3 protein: CASSASRGYNEQYF; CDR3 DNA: TGTGCCAGCAGTGCGAGTCGGGGGTACAATGAGCAGTATTTC
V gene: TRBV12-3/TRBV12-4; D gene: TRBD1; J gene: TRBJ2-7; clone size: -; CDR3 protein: CASSFGTDSYEQYF; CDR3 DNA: TGTGCCAGCAGTTTTGGGACAGACTCCTACGAGCAGTACTTC
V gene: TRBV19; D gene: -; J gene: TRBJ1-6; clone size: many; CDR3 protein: CASSTGGITGSPLHF; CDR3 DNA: TGTGCCAGTAGTACCGGCGGGATAACGGGTTCACCCCTCCACTTT
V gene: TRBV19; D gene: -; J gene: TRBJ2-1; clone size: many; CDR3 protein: CASNIENEQFF; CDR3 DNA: TGTGCCAGTAATATCGAGAATGAGCAGTTCTTC
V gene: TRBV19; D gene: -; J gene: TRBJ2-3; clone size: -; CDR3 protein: CASKMGGVATDTQYF; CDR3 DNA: TGTGCCAGTAAAATGGGCGGGGTCGCCACAGATACGCAGTATTTT
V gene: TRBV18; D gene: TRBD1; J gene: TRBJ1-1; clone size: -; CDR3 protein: CASSPLRLEGANTEAFF; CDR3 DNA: TGTGCCAGCTCACCACTTAGGTTGGAGGGGGCGAACACTGAAGCTTTCTTT
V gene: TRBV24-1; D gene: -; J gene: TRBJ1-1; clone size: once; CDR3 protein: CATSGGLNTEAFF; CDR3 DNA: TGTGCCACCAGTGGCGGTCTGAACACTGAAGCTTTCTTT
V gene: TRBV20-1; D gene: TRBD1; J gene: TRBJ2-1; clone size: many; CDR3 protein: CSARFPGQGVLMGEQFF; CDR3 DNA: TGCAGTGCTAGATTCCCAGGACAGGGGGTTCTAATGGGTGAGCAGTTCTTC
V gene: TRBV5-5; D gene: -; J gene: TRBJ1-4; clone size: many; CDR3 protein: CASSSTRQTTNEKLFF; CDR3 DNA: TGTGCCAGCAGCTCCACACGACAGACAACTAATGAAAAACTGTTTTTT
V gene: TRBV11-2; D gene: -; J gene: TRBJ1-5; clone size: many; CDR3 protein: CASSLDPGASQPQHF; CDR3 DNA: TGTGCCAGCAGCTTAGACCCAGGGGCGAGTCAGCCCCAGCATTTT
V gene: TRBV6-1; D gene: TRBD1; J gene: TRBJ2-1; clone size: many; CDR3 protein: CASSELQGAVNNEQFF; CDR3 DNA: TGTGCCAGCAGTGAGCTACAGGGGGCGGTGAACAATGAGCAGTTCTTC
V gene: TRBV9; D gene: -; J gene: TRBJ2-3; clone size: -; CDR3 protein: CASTYHGRKTDTQYF; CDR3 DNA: TGTGCCAGCACTTATCATGGACGGAAGACAGATACGCAGTATTTT
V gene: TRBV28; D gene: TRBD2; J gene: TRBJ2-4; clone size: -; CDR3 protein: CASSLLAGGGQYF; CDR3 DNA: TGTGCCAGCAGTTTACTAGCGGGGGGGGGTCAGTACTTC
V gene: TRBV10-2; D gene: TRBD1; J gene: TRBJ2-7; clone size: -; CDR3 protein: CASNAGTGAGSYEQYF; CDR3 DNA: TGCGCCAGCAACGCCGGGACAGGGGCGGGTTCCTACGAGCAGTACTTC